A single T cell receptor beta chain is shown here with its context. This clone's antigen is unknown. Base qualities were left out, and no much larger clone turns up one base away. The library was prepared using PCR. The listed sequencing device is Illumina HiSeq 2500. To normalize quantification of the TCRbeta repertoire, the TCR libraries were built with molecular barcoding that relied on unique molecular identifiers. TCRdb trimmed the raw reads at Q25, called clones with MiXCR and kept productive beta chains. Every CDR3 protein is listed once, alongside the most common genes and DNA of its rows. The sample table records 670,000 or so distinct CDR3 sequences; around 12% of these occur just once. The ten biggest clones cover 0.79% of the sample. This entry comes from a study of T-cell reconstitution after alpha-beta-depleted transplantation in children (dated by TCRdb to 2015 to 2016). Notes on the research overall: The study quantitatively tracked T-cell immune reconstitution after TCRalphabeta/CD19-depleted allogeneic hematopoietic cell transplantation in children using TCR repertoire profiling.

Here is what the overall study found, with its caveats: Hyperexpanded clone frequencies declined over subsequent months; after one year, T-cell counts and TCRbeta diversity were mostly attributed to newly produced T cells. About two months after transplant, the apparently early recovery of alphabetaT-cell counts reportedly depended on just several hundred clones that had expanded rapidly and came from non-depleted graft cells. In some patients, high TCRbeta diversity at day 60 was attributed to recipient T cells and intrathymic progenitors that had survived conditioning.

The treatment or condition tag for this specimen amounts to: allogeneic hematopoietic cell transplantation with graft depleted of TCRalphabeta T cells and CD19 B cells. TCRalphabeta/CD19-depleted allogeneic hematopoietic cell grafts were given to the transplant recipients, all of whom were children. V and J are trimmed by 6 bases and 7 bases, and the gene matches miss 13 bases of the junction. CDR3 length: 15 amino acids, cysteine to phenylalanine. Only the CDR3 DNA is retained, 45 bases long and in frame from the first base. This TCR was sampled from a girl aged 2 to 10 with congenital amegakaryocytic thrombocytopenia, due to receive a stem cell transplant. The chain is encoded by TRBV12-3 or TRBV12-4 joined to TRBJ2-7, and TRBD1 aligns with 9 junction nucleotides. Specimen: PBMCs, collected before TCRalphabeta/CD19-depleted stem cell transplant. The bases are TGTGCCAGCAGCCCTGGGGACAGGGATGATGGGGAGCAGTACTTC. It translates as CASSPGDRDDGEQYF.